The rows below give T cell receptor beta chains drawn from one sample of a study of cytomegalovirus exposure and HLA in healthy donors. The method was immunoSEQ multiplex PCR; TCRdb's version includes in-frame clones alone and lacks a portion of them. The table shows 60,000 to 75,000 clones, with 85% to 90% occurring only once. The sequenced sample consisted of PBMCs. Receptor source: a woman younger than 45 in good health and CMV-seropositive. The CDR3 runs from the conserved cysteine through the conserved F or W. A D gene is named only where the DNA matches it firmly. Rows give clone size only sometimes, using once, few, many, or a class for an expanded clone.

size: -; D: TRBD1; V: TRBV2; J: TRBJ1-1; DNA: TGTGCCAGCAGTGGCAACTCAAGGACAGGAGGTACTTTCTTT; CDR3: CASSGNSRTGGTFF
size: -; D: -; V: TRBV14; J: TRBJ2-1; DNA: TGTGCCAGCAGCCAGCCGGGACTTGGGAATGAGCAGTTCTTC; CDR3: CASSQPGLGNEQFF
size: -; D: TRBD2; V: TRBV4-2; J: TRBJ2-1; DNA: TGTGCCAGCAGCCAAGAACCGGGACTAGCGGGAGGAGATGAGCAGTTCTTC; CDR3: CASSQEPGLAGGDEQFF
size: -; D: -; V: TRBV19; J: TRBJ2-2; DNA: TGTGCCAGTAGTAAACTAGCCCCGAACACCGGGGAGCTGTTTTTT; CDR3: CASSKLAPNTGELFF
size: -; D: -; V: TRBV7-3; J: TRBJ1-3; DNA: TGTGCCAGCAGCCCCTTTGTGGGGAGCTCCGGAAACACCATATATTTT; CDR3: CASSPFVGSSGNTIYF
size: -; D: -; V: TRBV19; J: TRBJ1-1; DNA: TGTGCCAGGCGGACTGGGAACACTGAAGCTTTCTTT; CDR3: CARRTGNTEAFF
size: -; D: TRBD1; V: TRBV10-3; J: TRBJ1-2; DNA: TGTGCCATCAGTGATACAGGGGGCGCGAACTATGGCTACACCTTC; CDR3: CAISDTGGANYGYTF
size: once; D: TRBD2; V: TRBV5-1; J: TRBJ2-1; DNA: TGCGCCAGCAGCTACGGGACTAGCGGGGCCTACAATGAGCAGTTCTTC; CDR3: CASSYGTSGAYNEQFF
size: -; D: TRBD1; V: TRBV27; J: TRBJ2-2; DNA: TGTGCCAGCAGCCACGACAGGGGGCACGGGGAGCTGTTTTTT; CDR3: CASSHDRGHGELFF
size: -; D: -; V: TRBV19; J: TRBJ2-1; DNA: TGTGCCAGTAGTGATTTTACAGAACTCAATGAGCAGTTCTTC; CDR3: CASSDFTELNEQFF
size: -; D: TRBD2; V: TRBV4-1; J: TRBJ2-1; DNA: TGCGCCAGCAGCCAATGGACTAGCGGGATCTACAATGAGCAGTTCTTC; CDR3: CASSQWTSGIYNEQFF
size: -; D: TRBD1; V: TRBV12-5; J: TRBJ2-7; DNA: TGTGCTAGCATGGGACAGCTCTCCTACGAGCAGTACTTC; CDR3: CASMGQLSYEQYF
size: -; D: TRBD1; V: TRBV7-7; J: TRBJ2-5; DNA: TGTGCCAGCAGCTCTAGGACAGGACCCCAAGAGACCCAGTACTTC; CDR3: CASSSRTGPQETQYF
size: -; D: TRBD2; V: TRBV18; J: TRBJ2-1; DNA: TGTGCCAGCTCTCGGGGACTAGCGGGAGGCAATGAGCAGTTCTTC; CDR3: CASSRGLAGGNEQFF